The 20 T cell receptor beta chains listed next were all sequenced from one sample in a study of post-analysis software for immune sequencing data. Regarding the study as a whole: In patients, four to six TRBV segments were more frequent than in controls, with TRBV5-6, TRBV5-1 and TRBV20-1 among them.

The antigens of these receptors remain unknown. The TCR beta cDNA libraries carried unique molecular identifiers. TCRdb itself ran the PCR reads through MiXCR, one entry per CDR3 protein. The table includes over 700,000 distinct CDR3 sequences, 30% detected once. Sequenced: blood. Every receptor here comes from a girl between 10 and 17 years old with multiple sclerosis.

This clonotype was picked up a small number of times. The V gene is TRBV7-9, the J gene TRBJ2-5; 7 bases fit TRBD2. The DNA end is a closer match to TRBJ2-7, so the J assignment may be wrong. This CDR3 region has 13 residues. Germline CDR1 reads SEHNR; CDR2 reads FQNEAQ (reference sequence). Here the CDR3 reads CASSLGLADEQYF. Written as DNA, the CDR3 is TGTGCCAGCAGCTTAGGGCTAGCGGACGAGCAGTACTTC.

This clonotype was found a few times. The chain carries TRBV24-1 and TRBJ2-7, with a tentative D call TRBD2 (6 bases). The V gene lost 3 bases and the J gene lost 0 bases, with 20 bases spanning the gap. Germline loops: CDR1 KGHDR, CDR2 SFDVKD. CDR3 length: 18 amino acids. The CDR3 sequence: CATSDELELAASSYEQYF. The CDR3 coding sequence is TGTGCCACCAGTGATGAGCTAGAACTAGCCGCGAGCTCCTACGAGCAGTACTTC.

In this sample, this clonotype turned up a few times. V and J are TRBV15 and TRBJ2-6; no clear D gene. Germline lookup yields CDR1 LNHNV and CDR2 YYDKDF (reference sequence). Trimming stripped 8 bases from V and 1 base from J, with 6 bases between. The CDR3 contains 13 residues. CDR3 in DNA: TGTGCCACCCGTGTTTCTGGGGCCAACGTCCTGACTTTC. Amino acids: CATRVSGANVLTF. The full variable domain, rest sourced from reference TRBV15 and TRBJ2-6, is DAMVIQNPRYQVTQFGKPVTLSCSQTLNHNVMYWYQQKSSQAPKLLFHYYDKDFNNEADTPDNFQSRRPNTSFCFLDIRSPGLGDTAMYLCATRVSGANVLTFGAGSRLTVL.

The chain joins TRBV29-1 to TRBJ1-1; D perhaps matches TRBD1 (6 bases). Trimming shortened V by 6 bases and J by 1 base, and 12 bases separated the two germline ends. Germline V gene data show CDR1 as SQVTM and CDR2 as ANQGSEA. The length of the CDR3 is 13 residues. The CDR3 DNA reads TGCAGCGTGGGGGGCGTATCGAACACTGAAGCTTTCTTT. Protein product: CSVGGVSNTEAFF.

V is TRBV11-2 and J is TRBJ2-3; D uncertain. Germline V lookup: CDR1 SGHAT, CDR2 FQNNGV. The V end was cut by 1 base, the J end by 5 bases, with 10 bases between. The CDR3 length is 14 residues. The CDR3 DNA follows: TGTGCCAGCAGCTTAGGGAGTCGGCTAGATACGCAGTATTTT. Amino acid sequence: CASSLGSRLDTQYF.

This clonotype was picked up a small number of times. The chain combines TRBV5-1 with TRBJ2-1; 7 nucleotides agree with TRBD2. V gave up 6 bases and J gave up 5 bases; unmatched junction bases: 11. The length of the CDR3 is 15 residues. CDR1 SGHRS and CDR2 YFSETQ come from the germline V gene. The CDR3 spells CASMVTGRGDNEQFF. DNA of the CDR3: TGCGCCAGCATGGTTACGGGGAGGGGAGACAATGAGCAGTTCTTC.

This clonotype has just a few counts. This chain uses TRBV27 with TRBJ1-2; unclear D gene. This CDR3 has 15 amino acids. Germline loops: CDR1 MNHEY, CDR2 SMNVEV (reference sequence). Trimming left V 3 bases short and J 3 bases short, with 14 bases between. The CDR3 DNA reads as TGTGCCAGCAGTTTTCGCGGGTTTCTTCACTATGGCTACACCTTC. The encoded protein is CASSFRGFLHYGYTF.

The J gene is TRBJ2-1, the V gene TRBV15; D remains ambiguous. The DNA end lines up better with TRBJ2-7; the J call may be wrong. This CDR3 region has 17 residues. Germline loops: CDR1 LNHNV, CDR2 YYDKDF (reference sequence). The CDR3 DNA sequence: TGTGCCACCAGCAGAGATACCTCAGTGGGCGTCCACAATGAGCAGTACTTC. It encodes CATSRDTSVGVHNEQYF.

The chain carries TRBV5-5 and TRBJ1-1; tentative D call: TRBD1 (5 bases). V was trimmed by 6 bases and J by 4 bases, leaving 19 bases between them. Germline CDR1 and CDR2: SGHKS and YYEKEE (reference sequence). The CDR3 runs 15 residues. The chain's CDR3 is CASTNFAVRGTEAFF. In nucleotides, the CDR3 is TGTGCCAGCACCAATTTCGCAGTTAGGGGCACTGAAGCTTTCTTT.

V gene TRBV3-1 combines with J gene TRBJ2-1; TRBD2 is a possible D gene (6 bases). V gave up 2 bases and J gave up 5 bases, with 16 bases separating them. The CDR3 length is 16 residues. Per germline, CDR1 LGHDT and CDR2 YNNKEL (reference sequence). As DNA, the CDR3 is TGTGCCAGCAGCCAACACCGGGACTCTAATCACAATGAGCAGTTCTTC. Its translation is CASSQHRDSNHNEQFF.

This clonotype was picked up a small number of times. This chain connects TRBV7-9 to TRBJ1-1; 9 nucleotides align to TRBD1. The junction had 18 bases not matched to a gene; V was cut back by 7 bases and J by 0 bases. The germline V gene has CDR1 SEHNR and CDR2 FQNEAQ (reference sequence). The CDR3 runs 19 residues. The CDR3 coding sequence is TGTGCCAGCAAGGGACCCCCATCCCGGGACAGGGCTTTGAACACTGAAGCTTTCTTT. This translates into CASKGPPSRDRALNTEAFF. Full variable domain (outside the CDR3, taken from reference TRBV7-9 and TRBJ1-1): DTGVSQNPRHKITKRGQNVTFRCDPISEHNRLYWYRQTLGQGPEFLTYFQNEAQLEKSRLLSDRFSAERPKGSFSTLEIQRTEQGDSAMYLCASKGPPSRDRALNTEAFFGQGTRLTVV.

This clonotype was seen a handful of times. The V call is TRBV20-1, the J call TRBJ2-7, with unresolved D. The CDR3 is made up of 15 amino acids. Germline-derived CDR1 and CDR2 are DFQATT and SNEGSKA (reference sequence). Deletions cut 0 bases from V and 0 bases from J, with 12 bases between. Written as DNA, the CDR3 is TGCAGTGCTAGAGACCCAAGTGCGAGCTCCTACGAGCAGTACTTC. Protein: CSARDPSASSYEQYF.

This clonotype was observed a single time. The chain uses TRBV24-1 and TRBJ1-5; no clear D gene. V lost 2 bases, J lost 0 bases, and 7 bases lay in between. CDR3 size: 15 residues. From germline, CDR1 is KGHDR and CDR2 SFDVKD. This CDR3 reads CATSDSTSSNQPQHF. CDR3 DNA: TGTGCCACCAGTGATTCTACTAGTAGCAATCAGCCCCAGCATTTT.

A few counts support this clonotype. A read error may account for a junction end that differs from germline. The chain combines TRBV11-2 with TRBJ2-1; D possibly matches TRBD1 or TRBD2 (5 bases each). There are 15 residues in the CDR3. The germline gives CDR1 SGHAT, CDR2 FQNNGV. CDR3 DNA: TGTGCCAGTAGCTCGGACTCCGTGGGGCACAATGAGCAGTTCTTC. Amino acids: CASSSDSVGHNEQFF.

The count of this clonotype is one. The CDR3 DNA follows: TGTGCCAGCAGCTTATGGACCCGGGAGCAGTTCTTC. The encoded protein is CASSLWTREQFF. The rearrangement joins TRBV7-2 to TRBJ2-1, with D unclear. Trimming cost V 2 bases and J 10 bases, with 9 bases left between them. Germline CDR1 is SGHTA and CDR2 is FQGNSA. The CDR3 covers 12 residues.

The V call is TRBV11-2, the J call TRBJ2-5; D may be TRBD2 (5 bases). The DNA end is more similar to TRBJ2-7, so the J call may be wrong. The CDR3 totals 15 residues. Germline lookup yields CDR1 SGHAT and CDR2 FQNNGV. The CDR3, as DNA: TGTGCCAGCAGCTTAGAATCGGGCGGAGGCTACGAGCAGTACTTC. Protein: CASSLESGGGYEQYF.

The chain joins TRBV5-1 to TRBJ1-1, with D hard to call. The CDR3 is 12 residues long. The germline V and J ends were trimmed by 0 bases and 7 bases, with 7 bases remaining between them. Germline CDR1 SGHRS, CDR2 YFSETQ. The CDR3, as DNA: TGCGCCAGCAGCTTGGTCGCCAATGAAGCTTTCTTT. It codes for CASSLVANEAFF.

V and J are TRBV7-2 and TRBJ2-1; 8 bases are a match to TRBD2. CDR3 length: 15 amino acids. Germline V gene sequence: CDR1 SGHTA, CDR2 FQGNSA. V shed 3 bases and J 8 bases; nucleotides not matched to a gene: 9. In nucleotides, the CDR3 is TGTGCCAGCAGCTTTCGGGAGGGGCCTACGGATGAGCAGTTCTTC. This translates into CASSFREGPTDEQFF.

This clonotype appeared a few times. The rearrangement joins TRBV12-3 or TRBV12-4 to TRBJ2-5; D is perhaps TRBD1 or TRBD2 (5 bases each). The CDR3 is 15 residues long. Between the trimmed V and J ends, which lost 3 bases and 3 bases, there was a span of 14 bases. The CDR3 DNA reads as TGTGCCAGCAGTTTGTCCGGGGCGCGAGAAGAGACCCAGTACTTC. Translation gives CASSLSGAREETQYF.

The DNA of the CDR3 is TGCGCCAGCAGCTCGGTCAGCAGACTCACAGATACGCAGTATTTT. Protein sequence: CASSSVSRLTDTQYF. V and J are TRBV5-1 and TRBJ2-3; no clear D. Trimming removed 3 bases at V and 2 bases at J, with 13 bases between. CDR3 length: 15 residues. The germline gives CDR1 SGHRS, CDR2 YFSETQ. The variable domain in full, completed from reference TRBV5-1 and TRBJ2-3, reads KAGVTQTPRYLIKTRGQQVTLSCSPISGHRSVSWYQQTPGQGLQFLFEYFSETQRNKGNFPGRFSGRQFSNSRSEMNVSTLELGDSALYLCASSSVSRLTDTQYFGPGTRLTVL.